The 20 T cell receptor beta chains listed next were all sequenced from one sample in a study of blood T cell repertoires in COVID-19. Sequencing was performed with immunoSEQ multiplex PCR; in TCRdb, only in-frame clones are kept and a portion is missing. The data show 200,000 to 250,000 clones, roughly 84% seen once. The sample comprised peripheral blood. Source of these receptors: a woman of 80 years or more with acute or convalescent COVID-19.

This clone has a handful of counts. The chain links TRBV19 to TRBJ1-1; D is possibly TRBD1 (5 bases). The CDR3 contains 17 residues. Per germline, CDR1 LNHDA and CDR2 SQIVND (reference sequence). Trimming stripped 3 bases from V and 6 bases from J, with 23 bases between. The CDR3 DNA reads as TGTGCCAGTAGTATCGTCGCCGGGTCTTGGGGGAGGGCTGAAGCTTTCTTT. Translating gives CASSIVAGSWGRAEAFF.

The V and J genes are TRBV6-6 and TRBJ1-2, with a tentative D call TRBD1 (6 bases). V lost 0 bases and J lost 6, with 17 bases in between. This CDR3 spans 16 amino acids. CDR1 is MNHNY and CDR2 is SVGAGI in the germline V gene (reference sequence). CDR3 nucleotide sequence: TGTGCCAGCAGTTACTCCGGACAGTCTTTAAAGGATGGCTACACCTTC. Translation: CASSYSGQSLKDGYTF.

This clone came up once. The CDR3 DNA sequence: TGTGCCAGCAGCTCAAGGAGGACTGAAGCTTTCTTT. The encoded protein is CASSSRRTEAFF. This chain joins TRBV13 and TRBJ1-1; D gene uncertain. Germline assignment: CDR1 PRHDT and CDR2 FYEKMQ (reference sequence). V lost 4 bases and J 5 bases, leaving 8 bases between the germline ends. This CDR3 spans 12 amino acids.

To note about this clone: This CDR3 is also generated by other DNA sequences in the sample. This sequence joins TRBV18 and TRBJ1-5; 8 bases match TRBD1. J lost 5 bases, V lost 3 bases, and 3 bases had no gene match. From germline, CDR1 is KGHSH and CDR2 LQKENI. This CDR3 has 14 amino acids. CDR3 in DNA: TGTGCCAGCTCACCTAAGGACAGGGATCAGCCCCAGCATTTT. As protein: CASSPKDRDQPQHF.

The chain joins TRBV7-9 to TRBJ1-2; 8 nucleotides line up with TRBD1. CDR3 size: 13 residues. Unmatched junction bases numbered 6, after V lost 5 bases and J lost 7 bases. Looked up from germline, CDR1 is SEHNR and CDR2 is FQNEAQ (reference sequence). The CDR3: CASSTETGVGYTF. In DNA form, the CDR3 reads TGTGCCAGCAGCACCGAGACAGGGGTTGGCTACACCTTC.

The CDR3 nucleotides are TGCGCCAGCAGCATGAACGACAGGTTGGGGCCTGAAAAACTGTTTTTT. It specifies CASSMNDRLGPEKLFF. The chain uses TRBV5-1 and TRBJ1-4, with TRBD1 as a possible D gene (6 bases). Trimming removed 4 bases from V and 7 bases from J, with 20 bases in between. The CDR3 covers 16 residues. Germline lookup yields CDR1 SGHRS and CDR2 YFSETQ.

This clone has a handful of counts. The chain links TRBV5-6 to TRBJ2-1; 12 bases are shared with TRBD1. CDR1 and CDR2 (germline): SGHDT, YYEEEE. V was clipped by 4 bases and J by 8 bases; unmatched bases: 7. This CDR3 comprises 15 residues. The CDR3 spells CASSLLGQGAHEQFF. The CDR3 DNA reads TGTGCCAGCAGCCTTTTGGGACAGGGGGCACATGAGCAGTTCTTC.

The J gene is TRBJ1-1, the V gene TRBV5-4, with D tentatively TRBD1 (5 bases). Germline V lookup: CDR1 SGHNT, CDR2 YYREEE (reference sequence). With 4 bases removed from V and 0 bases from J, the gap between germline ends came to 13 bases. The CDR3 totals 15 residues. The CDR3 is CASSEGRGVNTEAFF. Here the CDR3 DNA reads TGTGCCAGCAGCGAGGGGAGGGGAGTGAACACTGAAGCTTTCTTT.

This clone appeared once. The chain carries TRBV19 and TRBJ1-5; 7 bases are a match to TRBD1. V lost 8 bases to trimming and J lost 0 bases; unmatched junction nucleotides: 10. The CDR3 has 16 amino acids. Per the germline V gene, CDR1 is LNHDA and CDR2 is SQIVND (reference sequence). The CDR3 region is CASQTGAGGSNQPQHF. The CDR3 bases are TGTGCCAGTCAAACCGGGGCAGGGGGTAGCAATCAGCCCCAGCATTTT. Together with reference TRBV19 and TRBJ1-5, the CDR3 gives the full variable domain: DGGITQSPKYLFRKEGQNVTLSCEQNLNHDAMYWYRQDPGQGLRLIYYSQIVNDFQKGDIAEGYSVSREKKESFPLTVTSAQKNPTAFYLCASQTGAGGSNQPQHFGDGTRLSIL.

The chain employs TRBV19 and TRBJ2-2; 14 bases fit TRBD2. The CDR3 has 17 amino acids. V shed 8 bases, J shed 4 bases, and the junction held 9 bases outside the gene matches. Germline CDR1 reads LNHDA; CDR2 reads SQIVND (reference sequence). CDR3 loop: CASLRTSGGPSTGELFF. CDR3 DNA sequence: TGTGCCAGTCTGAGGACTAGCGGGGGGCCAAGCACCGGGGAGCTGTTTTTT. Complete variable domain (other parts from reference TRBV19 and TRBJ2-2): DGGITQSPKYLFRKEGQNVTLSCEQNLNHDAMYWYRQDPGQGLRLIYYSQIVNDFQKGDIAEGYSVSREKKESFPLTVTSAQKNPTAFYLCASLRTSGGPSTGELFFGEGSRLTVL.

A remark on this clone: The sample has other DNA sequences that encode this CDR3 too. The chain combines TRBV7-9 with TRBJ1-1, with 8 bases fitting TRBD1. The CDR3 consists of 14 residues. The J segment lost 0 bases and the V segment lost 3 bases, leaving 0 bases of the junction unmatched. Looked up from germline, CDR1 is SEHNR and CDR2 is FQNEAQ (reference sequence). Here the CDR3 DNA reads TGTGCCAGCAGCTTGGGACAGGTGAACACTGAAGCTTTCTTT. It codes for CASSLGQVNTEAFF. The variable domain in full, with the rest retrieved from reference TRBV7-9 and TRBJ1-1, is DTGVSQNPRHKITKRGQNVTFRCDPISEHNRLYWYRQTLGQGPEFLTYFQNEAQLEKSRLLSDRFSAERPKGSFSTLEIQRTEQGDSAMYLCASSLGQVNTEAFFGQGTRLTVV.

The genes are TRBV6-5 and TRBJ1-6; TRBD1 matches at 8 bases. Germline V gene lookup returns CDR1 MNHEY and CDR2 SVGAGI. The CDR3 covers 15 residues. Losses at the gene ends were 4 bases for V and 9 bases for J; bases not matched to a gene: 8. The CDR3 loop is CASSSGGLGGSPLHF. CDR3 in DNA: TGTGCCAGCAGTTCAGGGGGCCTGGGTGGTTCACCCCTCCACTTT.

The chain recombines TRBV12-3 or TRBV12-4 with TRBJ1-2; D is ambiguous. The CDR3 contains 13 residues. Deletions cut 4 bases from V and 4 bases from J, with 10 bases between. CDR3 bases: TGTGCCAGCAGTTGGGCAGCAAGCTATGGCTACACCTTC. Translating gives CASSWAASYGYTF.

The J gene is TRBJ1-6, the V gene TRBV28, with D perhaps matching TRBD1 (5 bases). Germline V CDR1 and CDR2: MDHEN, SYDVKM. Deletions cut 6 bases from V and 10 bases from J, with 19 bases between. This CDR3 comprises 15 residues. The DNA of the CDR3 is TGTGCCAGCAGCCGCTTCACTGGGGGGTTATCACCCCTCCACTTT. Its translation: CASSRFTGGLSPLHF. Based on the CDR3 plus reference TRBV28 and TRBJ1-6, the full variable domain is DVKVTQSSRYLVKRTGEKVFLECVQDMDHENMFWYRQDPGLGLRLIYFSYDVKMKEKGDIPEGYSVSREKKERFSLILESASTNQTSMYLCASSRFTGGLSPLHFGNGTRLTVT.

The J gene is TRBJ2-2, the V gene TRBV28, with D uncertain. This CDR3 comprises 15 residues. Germline V gene lookup returns CDR1 MDHEN and CDR2 SYDVKM. The V end lost 6 bases, the J end lost 3 bases, and 14 bases lay between the germline ends. As DNA, the CDR3 is TGTGCCAGCAGCTCCTTGGGTCGGGACACCGGGGAGCTGTTTTTT. Amino acid sequence: CASSSLGRDTGELFF.

The rearrangement links TRBV18 to TRBJ2-7, with D unresolved. Germline CDR1 is KGHSH and CDR2 is LQKENI. V gave up 3 bases and J gave up 2 bases, with 11 bases separating them. CDR3 length: 14 residues. CDR3 in DNA: TGTGCCAGCTCACCCGCCAGTGGAGCCTACGAGCAGTACTTC. It is translated as CASSPASGAYEQYF.

The V and J genes are TRBV7-8 and TRBJ2-7, with TRBD1 matching over 11 bases. This CDR3 is 14 amino acids long. The trim removed 3 bases at V and 7 bases at J, leaving 5 bases unmatched. Per germline, CDR1 SGHVS and CDR2 FQNEAQ. CDR3: CASSLDRGRYEQYF. DNA of the CDR3: TGTGCCAGCAGCTTGGACAGGGGGCGTTATGAGCAGTACTTC.

The chain couples TRBV5-4 to TRBJ1-2; 7 positions match TRBD1. This CDR3 region has 14 residues. The V segment lost 4 bases and the J segment 4 bases; nucleotides outside the gene matches: 7. Germline CDR1 and CDR2: SGHNT and YYREEE (reference sequence). The CDR3 loop reads CASSSGQETYGYTF. The DNA of the CDR3 is TGTGCCAGCAGCAGCGGACAGGAGACCTATGGCTACACCTTC.

The chain combines TRBV5-1 with TRBJ2-5, with D maybe TRBD1 (6 bases). CDR3 size: 14 residues. V was clipped by 4 bases and J by 2 bases, with 12 bases between them. CDR1 is SGHRS, CDR2 YFSETQ, per germline. The DNA for the CDR3 is TGCGCCAGCAGCCCTGACAGGACGCAAGAGACCCAGTACTTC. Translating it yields CASSPDRTQETQYF.

This sequence joins TRBV5-1 and TRBJ2-5, with D maybe TRBD1 (6 bases). Trimming removed 3 bases from V and 1 base from J, with 10 bases in between. CDR3 size: 14 residues. Germline assignment: CDR1 SGHRS and CDR2 YFSETQ. DNA for the CDR3: TGCGCCAGCAGCTCCGGACAGCCCCAAGAGACCCAGTACTTC. This translates into CASSSGQPQETQYF. Based on the CDR3 plus reference TRBV5-1 and TRBJ2-5, the full variable domain is KAGVTQTPRYLIKTRGQQVTLSCSPISGHRSVSWYQQTPGQGLQFLFEYFSETQRNKGNFPGRFSGRQFSNSRSEMNVSTLELGDSALYLCASSSGQPQETQYFGPGTRLLVL.